These 21 T cell receptor beta chains originate from one sample sequenced in a study of blood T cells in healthy people across ages (dated by TCRdb to about 2015). Library preparation was by 5' RACE. The run used an Illumina HiSeq 2500. A second about 7 to 11 cycle PCR used a sample-barcoded 5' primer and a J-beta primer mix. Using fastp trimming at Q25 and MiXCR clonotype assembly, TCRdb reanalyzed the public sequencing data and kept in-frame beta chains. Here each entry gathers all rows of one CDR3 protein and keeps the most common genes and DNA. Recorded for this sample are approximately 900,000 distinct CDR3 sequences; just under 30% of them occurred a single time. The ten largest clones capture 10% of the sample. The data also belong to a second study, concerning T cells of mothers and their children.

The sequenced sample consisted of blood. These receptors all come from a middle-aged woman in good health.

The chain couples TRBV6-4 to TRBJ2-3; D not resolved. This CDR3 is built from 14 residues. Germline V lookup: CDR1 MRHNA, CDR2 SNTAGT. The V and J ends lost 4 bases and 2 bases respectively, with 10 bases between them. CDR3 bases: TGTGCCAGCAGTGCTACCGTCTACACAGATACGCAGTATTTT. This encodes CASSATVYTDTQYF.

The chain links TRBV2 to TRBJ2-5; 12 positions match TRBD2. V was pared by 2 bases and J by 3 bases, with 10 bases of the junction left unmatched. Per the germline V gene, CDR1 is SNHLY and CDR2 is FYNNEI. CDR3 size: 18 residues. The CDR3 DNA reads TGTGCCAGCAGTGAACGGGCTAGCGGGGGGGTTTTCGAAGAGACCCAGTACTTC. This gives the protein CASSERASGGVFEETQYF.

In this sample, this clonotype turned up many times. The gene calls are TRBV6-1 and TRBJ2-7; D might be TRBD2 (6 bases). The V gene lost 2 bases and the J gene lost 5 bases, with 10 bases spanning the gap. Looked up from germline, CDR1 is MNHNS and CDR2 is SASEGT. The CDR3 has 13 amino acids. CDR3 sequence reads: CASSELGRNEQYF. DNA of the CDR3: TGTGCCAGCAGTGAATTGGGGAGGAACGAGCAGTACTTC.

Turning to this clonotype: A read error is possible here, since a much larger clone lies one base away. This chain uses TRBV29-1 with TRBJ1-1; TRBD1 agrees at 8 bases. After removal of 6 bases from V and 0 bases from J, the junction contained 9 bases not matched to a gene. This CDR3 is 15 amino acids long. In germline, CDR1 is SQVTM, CDR2 ANQGSEA. The CDR3 sequence is CSVRSSGGMNTEAFF. The CDR3 coding sequence is TGCAGCGTGAGATCGTCAGGGGGCATGAACACTGAAGCTTTCTTT.

The rearrangement joins TRBV24-1 to TRBJ2-3, with D unclear. The CDR3 contains 14 residues. V was shortened by 5 bases and J by 0 bases, with 8 bases between the two germline ends. CDR1 and CDR2 from the germline V gene are KGHDR and SFDVKD. The CDR3 sequence: CATSATDSTDTQYF. As DNA, the CDR3 is TGTGCCACCAGTGCAACAGACAGCACAGATACGCAGTATTTT.

There are many counts of this clonotype. The V and J genes are TRBV27 and TRBJ2-1; 9 bases agree with TRBD2. V lost 1 base, J lost 13 bases, and 11 bases stayed unmatched. The germline V gene encodes CDR1 MNHEY and CDR2 SMNVEV (reference sequence). The CDR3 is 15 amino acids. The CDR3 is CASSLLAGTSRRQFF. DNA for the CDR3: TGTGCCAGCAGTTTATTAGCTGGGACTAGCAGAAGACAGTTCTTC.

In this sample, this clonotype turned up many times. This chain uses TRBV12-3 or TRBV12-4 with TRBJ2-7, with a tentative D call TRBD1 (5 bases). The V gene lost 2 bases and the J gene lost 5 bases, with 16 bases spanning the gap. This CDR3 has 15 residues. The CDR3 coding sequence is TGTGCCAGCAGTTTATGGGCAGGGAACGACGACGAGCAGTACTTC. It codes for CASSLWAGNDDEQYF.

This clonotype showed up just a few times. The chain joins TRBV20-1 to TRBJ2-7, with TRBD1 as a possible D gene (5 bases). This CDR3 is built from 12 residues. The V end was cut by 5 bases, the J end by 0 bases, with 8 bases between. The germline V gene encodes CDR1 DFQATT and CDR2 SNEGSKA (reference sequence). The CDR3 region has the DNA TGCAGTGCTTTGCAGGGCTCCTACGAGCAGTACTTC. Translated: CSALQGSYEQYF.

DNA of the CDR3: TGTGCCAGCAGCCGCCTTGGGACAGGGGGCGCAGAGACCCAGTACTTC. Protein sequence: CASSRLGTGGAETQYF. The chain carries TRBV7-3 and TRBJ2-5, with TRBD1 identical over 12 bases. From germline, CDR1 is SGHTA and CDR2 FQGTGA. After removal of 5 bases from V and 4 bases from J, the junction contained 8 bases not matched to a gene. The CDR3 runs 16 residues. The full variable domain, in which reference TRBV7-3 and TRBJ2-5 provide the parts outside the CDR3, is GAGVSQTPSNKVTEKGKYVELRCDPISGHTALYWYRQSLGQGPEFLIYFQGTGAADDSGLPNDRFFAVRPEGSVSTLKIQRTERGDSAVYLCASSRLGTGGAETQYFGPGTRLLVL.

This clonotype was detected ten times or more. The V call is TRBV4-3, the J call TRBJ2-5; weak D call: TRBD1 (6 bases). This CDR3 comprises 15 residues. Per the germline V gene, CDR1 is LGHNA and CDR2 is YSLEER. V was shortened by 3 bases and J by 3 bases, with 14 bases between the two germline ends. In DNA form, the CDR3 reads TGCGCCAGCAGCCAGGGGGCACACGAGGAAGAGACCCAGTACTTC. It yields the protein CASSQGAHEEETQYF.

This chain links TRBV28 with TRBJ1-1; TRBD1 agrees at 8 bases. The CDR3 consists of 15 residues. Looked up from germline, CDR1 is MDHEN and CDR2 is SYDVKM. V trimming: 3 bases; J trimming: 5 bases; junction bases outside the gene matches: 8. CDR3 sequence reads: CASSFRTGPGTEAFF. CDR3 in DNA: TGTGCCAGCAGTTTCCGGACAGGGCCTGGGACTGAAGCTTTCTTT.

This clonotype was picked up a small number of times. The chain employs TRBV7-2 and TRBJ1-4, with 7 bases aligning to TRBD1. Trimming removed 4 bases from V and 5 bases from J; junction bases left unmatched: 10. The CDR3 length is 16 residues. CDR1 is SGHTA, CDR2 FQGNSA, per germline. The CDR3 coding sequence is TGTGCCAGCAGCTCAACCGGGACAGCCCTGAATGAAAAACTGTTTTTT. Protein: CASSSTGTALNEKLFF.

This clonotype was counted only a few times. The chain carries TRBV6-2 or TRBV6-3 and TRBJ1-5; D is possibly TRBD1 (6 bases). V gave up 4 bases and J gave up 1 base, with 14 bases separating them. CDR1 and CDR2 from the germline V gene are MNHEY and SVGEGT. The CDR3 length is 16 residues. CDR3: CASSWAGAGSNQPQHF. CDR3 DNA: TGTGCCAGCAGTTGGGCAGGGGCGGGGAGCAATCAGCCCCAGCATTTT.

This clonotype was recorded at least ten times. The gene calls are TRBV19 and TRBJ2-7; D is possibly TRBD1 or TRBD2 (5 bases each). The CDR3 consists of 13 residues. Trimming removed 5 bases at V and 5 bases at J, with 13 bases between. The germline gives CDR1 LNHDA, CDR2 SQIVND (reference sequence). The CDR3 here is CASSWTRGHEQYF. The CDR3 coding sequence is TGTGCCAGTAGTTGGACGAGGGGCCACGAGCAGTACTTC. Based on the CDR3 plus reference TRBV19 and TRBJ2-7, the full variable domain is DGGITQSPKYLFRKEGQNVTLSCEQNLNHDAMYWYRQDPGQGLRLIYYSQIVNDFQKGDIAEGYSVSREKKESFPLTVTSAQKNPTAFYLCASSWTRGHEQYFGPGTRLTVT.

In this sample, this clonotype turned up a few times. V is TRBV7-9 and J is TRBJ1-2; the match to TRBD1 covers 8 bases. V dropped 0 bases and J dropped 5; count of bases not matched to a gene: 5. CDR1 is SEHNR, CDR2 FQNEAQ, per germline (reference sequence). The CDR3 length is 15 residues. The CDR3 DNA reads as TGTGCCAGCAGCTTAGCGCCACGACAGGGGTATGGCTACACCTTC. Its translation: CASSLAPRQGYGYTF.

Remarks on this clonotype: Just one base apart from a much larger clone, this may be a read error. This chain connects TRBV7-2 to TRBJ2-1, with 10 bases aligning to TRBD2. With V trimmed by 8 bases and J by 4 bases, 5 bases remained unmatched. The germline V gene encodes CDR1 SGHTA and CDR2 FQGNSA. The CDR3 consists of 14 residues. Here the CDR3 DNA reads TGTGCCAGCGCCCAACTAGCGGGGTACAATGAGCAGTTCTTC. The encoded protein is CASAQLAGYNEQFF.

The J gene is TRBJ1-1, the V gene TRBV7-9; 10 bases line up with TRBD1. The trim removed 2 bases at V and 0 bases at J, leaving 12 bases unmatched. Germline V gene lookup returns CDR1 SEHNR and CDR2 FQNEAQ (reference sequence). The CDR3 is 19 residues long. The CDR3 DNA reads TGTGCCAGCAGCTTACGGACGACAGGGGGCGGGGGGATGAACACTGAAGCTTTCTTT. The encoded protein is CASSLRTTGGGGMNTEAFF.

The chain recombines TRBV5-1 with TRBJ1-2; D is unresolved. Trimming cost V 6 bases and J 8 bases, with 29 bases left between them. Germline loops: CDR1 SGHRS, CDR2 YFSETQ. This CDR3 contains 17 residues. The CDR3 DNA reads as TGCGCCAGCACTTTGGGCGTACCCCGGGCTAATGAGCTCGGCTACACCTTC. Translating it yields CASTLGVPRANELGYTF. Using reference TRBV5-1 and TRBJ1-2 for the parts outside the CDR3, the full variable domain is KAGVTQTPRYLIKTRGQQVTLSCSPISGHRSVSWYQQTPGQGLQFLFEYFSETQRNKGNFPGRFSGRQFSNSRSEMNVSTLELGDSALYLCASTLGVPRANELGYTFGSGTRLTVV.

With respect to this clonotype: One base away lies a much larger clone, so this may be a sequencing read error. The chain employs TRBV6-6 and TRBJ2-7; D might be TRBD1 (6 bases). With 8 bases removed from V and 3 bases from J, the gap between germline ends came to 8 bases. From germline, CDR1 is MNHNY and CDR2 SVGAGI (reference sequence). This CDR3 has 11 amino acids. CDR3 residues: CASQGRYEQYF. Written as DNA, the CDR3 is TGTGCCAGCCAGGGGCGCTACGAGCAGTACTTC.

This sequence joins TRBV18 and TRBJ1-6; no firm D call. The V gene's germline CDR1 is KGHSH and CDR2 LQKENI. The V end was cut by 2 bases, the J end by 5 bases, with 7 bases between. The CDR3 runs to 14 residues. In nucleotides, the CDR3 is TGTGCCAGCTCACCATCACCGAATAATTCACCCCTCCACTTT. Translation gives CASSPSPNNSPLHF.

This clonotype was detected a few times. The V and J genes are TRBV28 and TRBJ2-7; unclear D gene. CDR1 is MDHEN and CDR2 is SYDVKM in the germline V gene. Trimming took 11 bases from V and 0 from J, leaving 14 bases between them. The CDR3 runs to 13 residues. CDR3 amino acids: CASSGDFSYEQYF. In nucleotides, the CDR3 is TGTGCCTCCTCAGGAGACTTCTCCTACGAGCAGTACTTC. The whole variable domain, remainder taken from reference TRBV28 and TRBJ2-7, is DVKVTQSSRYLVKRTGEKVFLECVQDMDHENMFWYRQDPGLGLRLIYFSYDVKMKEKGDIPEGYSVSREKKERFSLILESASTNQTSMYLCASSGDFSYEQYFGPGTRLTVT.